This TCR beta chain was found in a study of blood T cell repertoires in COVID-19. Looking at the study overall: Some COVID-19 samples were acute and others convalescent; all came from the United States, Italy and Spain. T cells, B-cell-depleted T cells, or PBMCs supplied cDNA or gDNA.

CDR1 MGHRA and CDR2 YSYEKL come from the germline V gene. The CDR3 is made up of 12 amino acids. Trimming cost V 1 base and J 14 bases, with 13 bases left between them. Authors' data handling: Reference gene primer amplification gave nucleated cell count estimates. Generated by immunoSEQ multiplex PCR, the TCRdb table keeps only in-frame clones and is missing some. The V and J calls and clone size come from that table; D and trimming were worked out from the DNA. The sample lists some 80,000 clones; around 90% were seen once. The chain combines TRBV4-1 with TRBJ2-3, with a weak D call TRBD2 (6 bases). Sequenced sample: peripheral blood. The receptor comes from a human donor in a cohort sampled during active COVID-19. The CDR3, as DNA: TGCGCCAGCAGCCAAGGGAGGGACCCGAGGTATTTT. This gives the protein CASSQGRDPRYF.